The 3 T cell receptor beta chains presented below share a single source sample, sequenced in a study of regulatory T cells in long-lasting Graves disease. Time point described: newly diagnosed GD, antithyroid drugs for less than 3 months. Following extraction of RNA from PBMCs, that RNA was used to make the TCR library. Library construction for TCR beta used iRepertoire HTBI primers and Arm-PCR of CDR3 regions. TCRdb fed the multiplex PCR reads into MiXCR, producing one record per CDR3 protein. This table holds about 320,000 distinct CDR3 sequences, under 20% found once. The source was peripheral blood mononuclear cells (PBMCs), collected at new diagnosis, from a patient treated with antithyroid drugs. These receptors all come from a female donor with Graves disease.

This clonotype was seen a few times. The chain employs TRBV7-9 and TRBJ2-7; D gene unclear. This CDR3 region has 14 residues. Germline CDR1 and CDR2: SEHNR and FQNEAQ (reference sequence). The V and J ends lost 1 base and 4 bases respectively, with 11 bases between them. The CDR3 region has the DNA TGTGCCAGCAGCTTAGAACAGAACATTTACGAGCAGTACTTC. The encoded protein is CASSLEQNIYEQYF.

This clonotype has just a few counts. The CDR3 region has the DNA TGTGCCAGCAGCTTACAGGTCTGGCCCAATGAGCAGTTCTTC. Protein sequence: CASSLQVWPNEQFF. The chain recombines TRBV5-6 with TRBJ2-1; TRBD1 might be the D (5 bases). Germline V gene data show CDR1 as SGHDT and CDR2 as YYEEEE. V gave up 2 bases and J gave up 6 bases, with 12 bases separating them. This CDR3 is 14 amino acids long. Based on the CDR3 plus reference TRBV5-6 and TRBJ2-1, the full variable domain is DAGVTQSPTHLIKTRGQQVTLRCSPKSGHDTVSWYQQALGQGPQFIFQYYEEEERQRGNFPDRFSGHQFPNYSSELNVNALLLGDSALYLCASSLQVWPNEQFFGPGTRLTVL.

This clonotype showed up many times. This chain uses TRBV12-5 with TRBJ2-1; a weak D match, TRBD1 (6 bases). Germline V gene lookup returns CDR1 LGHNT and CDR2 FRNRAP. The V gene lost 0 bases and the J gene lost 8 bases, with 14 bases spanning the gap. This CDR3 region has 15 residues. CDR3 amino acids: CASGLVQGWKHEQFF. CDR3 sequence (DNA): TGTGCTAGTGGTTTGGTACAGGGTTGGAAACATGAGCAGTTCTTC.